This TCR beta chain was identified in a study of blood T cell repertoires in COVID-19 (dated by TCRdb to 2020 to 2021). About the investigation overall: Collaborator samples came from the United States, Italy and Spain and covered acute and convalescent phases of COVID-19. The prospective study material was composed of cDNA or gDNA derived from T cells, B-cell-depleted T cells, or PBMCs. Deeply sampled blood TCRbeta repertoires from subjects exposed to, actively infected with, or recovered from COVID-19 were included in the dataset. The repertoires were made available in a free public database intended to serve as a resource for research on the immune response to SARS-CoV-2. The samples were drawn from two sources: the first 160 participants of the ongoing ImmuneRACE study, and about 1,300 subjects contributed by 6 global collaborators. Sample metadata almost always included a de-identified subject ID, COVID-19 status, age in years and sex. Where available, HLA class I and class II types were taken from metadata supplied by the sample provider and were not determined by assay-based typing.

The study at large found these results: The amount of clinical and demographic metadata varied by source and participant and was provided uncurated.

For CDR1 and CDR2, the germline V gene lists SGDLS and YYNGEE. From its cysteine to its phenylalanine, the CDR3 spans 15 amino acids. Of all the DNA, just the CDR3 is kept, 45 bases in frame from base 1. Cut back by 5 bases and 1 base, the V and J ends lie 12 bases apart. Regarding this clone: The antigen it binds to is not known. Base qualities were left out, and no much larger clone turns up one base away.

Collaborating institutions collected whole blood in K2EDTA tubes following their own protocols. Collaborator samples were shipped for TCRbeta analysis as frozen whole blood, isolated PBMCs, or DNA extracted from either sample type. TCRbeta CDR3 regions were amplified from genomic DNA by means of the immunoSEQ Assay, a bias-controlled multiplex PCR. The authors' analysis ran thus. Nucleated cell counts per sample were estimated from amplification of reference gene primers within the assay. Sequence reads were collapsed and filtered to measure the absolute abundance of every unique TCRbeta CDR3 rearrangement. For each sample, productive Simpson clonality was calculated by taking the square root of Simpson's diversity index across productive rearrangements. The table comes from immuneACCESS by way of TCRdb, which keeps in-frame sequences with V and J called. Part of the clones is missing from these tables; in studies checked, under half for an unresolved V gene and the rest for unknown reasons. Clone size and V and J calls were adopted from that table, with D and trimming inferred from the DNA. The table for this sample lists under 500,000 clones; around 89% of them were counted only once. About 4.3% of the sample belongs to the ten largest clones.

Sequencing was carried out using peripheral blood. The sequence is built from TRBV9 and TRBJ2-2; 6 matching bases give a weak D call of TRBD2. The clonotype was recovered from a young woman with acute or convalescent COVID-19. Here the CDR3 is given as CASRTTGGNTGELFF. The DNA is TGTGCCAGCAGGACAACCGGGGGGAACACCGGGGAGCTGTTTTTT.